What follows is one T cell receptor beta chain and its context. Healthy donors had no documented immune events, such as infections, while sampled. This specimen belongs to a study of identifying expanded T cells in peripheral blood. Using immunoSEQ multiplex PCR, the repertoire was profiled, and TCRdb retains in-frame clones only, with some absent. This table holds 50,000 to 75,000 clones, under 85% found once. Looked up from germline, CDR1 is SGHNT and CDR2 is YYREEE (reference sequence). V was shortened by 0 bases and J by 4 bases, with 8 bases between the two germline ends. This CDR3 is built from 14 residues.

This chain connects TRBV5-4 to TRBJ2-1; D call uncertain. The TCR was taken from a person aged 18 to 75 in good health. Input material: blood. The CDR3 DNA follows: TGTGCCAGCAGCTTGGGGTTACAGTACAATGAGCAGTTCTTC. Protein: CASSLGLQYNEQFF.